A selection of T cell receptor beta chains follows, all from one sample in a study of OX40 agonist ivuxolimab in advanced cancers. Using immunoSEQ multiplex PCR, the repertoire was profiled, and TCRdb retains in-frame clones only, with some absent. The data show tens of thousands of clones, 85% to 90% seen once. The source was CD4+ or CD8+ T cells sorted from blood, collected in a trial of the OX40 agonist ivuxolimab. These receptors were taken from an adult with an advanced solid tumor such as melanoma, head and neck, liver or kidney cancer. CDR3s include the opening cysteine and the closing phenylalanine or tryptophan. A D gene is named only where the DNA matches it firmly. The size of a clone is reported for some rows only, either as once, few or many, or as a class for expanded clones.

J,V,size,D,DNA,CDR3
TRBJ2-1,TRBV15,-,TRBD2,TGTGCCACCAGCAGAGATCGGGCTAGCGGGAATCGGAATGAGCAGTTCTTC,CATSRDRASGNRNEQFF
TRBJ2-1,TRBV7-8,-,-,TGTGCCAGCAGCTTCTCCTCCGGACGCTACAATGAGCAGTTCTTC,CASSFSSGRYNEQFF
TRBJ2-4,TRBV27,-,-,TGTGCCAGCAGTTTAGACGGGCACATTCAGTACTTC,CASSLDGHIQYF
TRBJ1-1,TRBV29-1,-,-,TGCAGCGTTGAAGTGTGGGAGGACGACACTGAAGCTTTCTTT,CSVEVWEDDTEAFF
TRBJ2-5,TRBV4-1,-,-,TGCGCCAGCAGCCAAGTAGTCGTGGAGACCCAGTACTTC,CASSQVVVETQYF
TRBJ1-2,TRBV7-9,-,-,TGTGCCAGCAGCTCGACCTATAAACCTTTCATCGGCTACACCTTC,CASSSTYKPFIGYTF
TRBJ2-7,TRBV28,-,-,TGTGCCAGCAGTTTAGTCCTACGGGGCTACGAGCAGTACTTC,CASSLVLRGYEQYF
TRBJ2-2,TRBV7-9,-,-,TGTGCCAGCAGCTTAGTCCCCCCAGGGGTCACCGGGGAGCTGTTTTTT,CASSLVPPGVTGELFF
TRBJ2-7,TRBV15,-,TRBD1,TGTGCCACCAGCAGAGATCAAGGGACAGGATGGCAGTACTTC,CATSRDQGTGWQYF
TRBJ1-1,TRBV7-8,-,-,TGTGCCAGCAGCTTAGAGGCCAGGGGATTTACCGCTGAAGCTTTCTTT,CASSLEARGFTAEAFF
TRBJ1-2,TRBV18,few,-,TGTGCCAGCTCACCTCCGGGACTCACCAACTATGGCTACACCTTC,CASSPPGLTNYGYTF
TRBJ1-2,TRBV18,-,-,TGTGCCAGCTCTCCACAGGGTGGGGGCTACACCTTC,CASSPQGGGYTF
TRBJ2-7,TRBV4-1,-,-,TGCGCCAGCAGCCAAGTATCAGGCGCAAGAATCTCCTACGAGCAGTACTTC,CASSQVSGARISYEQYF
TRBJ2-1,TRBV27,medium-sized,-,TGTGCCAGCAGTTTATTCGACGGAAACAATGAGCAGTTCTTC,CASSLFDGNNEQFF
TRBJ2-1,TRBV27,-,-,TGTGCCAGCAGACCCCTGGGTAATGAGCAGTTCTTC,CASRPLGNEQFF
TRBJ2-7,TRBV11-3,-,TRBD1,TGTGCCAGCAGCTCCGGGACAGGGGCCGAGCAGTACTTC,CASSSGTGAEQYF
TRBJ2-1,TRBV6-6,-,TRBD2,TGTGCCAGCAGTCCTCTGGCGGGGGACTACAATGAGCAGTTCTTC,CASSPLAGDYNEQFF
TRBJ1-2,TRBV5-1,-,-,TGCGCCAGCAGCTTGGCAGGACCCAACTATGGCTACACCTTC,CASSLAGPNYGYTF
TRBJ1-1,TRBV5-6,-,-,TGTGCCAGCAGCTTTGGGCAGGGGCCTCCTGAAGCTTTCTTT,CASSFGQGPPEAFF
TRBJ2-1,TRBV6-5,-,-,TGTGCCAGCAGTAGGGGTTATGAGCAGTTCTTC,CASSRGYEQFF
TRBJ2-3,TRBV5-6,-,TRBD2,TGTGCCAGCATAGTAGCGGGGGGGCCCCCAGATACGCAGTATTTT,CASIVAGGPPDTQYF
TRBJ2-7,TRBV5-1,-,-,TGCGCCAGCAGCTCCGACTACTCCTACGAGCAGTACTTC,CASSSDYSYEQYF
TRBJ2-2,TRBV9,-,-,TGTGCCAGCTCGACTCCGAACACCGGGGAGCTGTTTTTT,CASSTPNTGELFF
TRBJ2-7,TRBV27,-,TRBD2,TGTGCCAGCAGTTTACAGGGGACTAGCGGACCCTACGAGCAGTACTTC,CASSLQGTSGPYEQYF
TRBJ1-6,TRBV6-5,-,TRBD1,TGTGCCAGCAGTTACAGACAGGGGTCATCACCCCTCCACTTT,CASSYRQGSSPLHF
TRBJ1-1,TRBV19,-,-,TGTGCCAGTAACTCGGGATTAACTGAAGCTTTCTTT,CASNSGLTEAFF
TRBJ2-7,TRBV27,-,TRBD2,TGTGCCAGCAGTTTATCTGGGCTAGCGGTCTACGAGCAGTACTTC,CASSLSGLAVYEQYF
TRBJ2-2,TRBV27,once,-,TGTGCCAGCAGTTTATTTAACGGGGAGCTGTTTTTT,CASSLFNGELFF